This T cell receptor beta chain was recovered during a study of tumor-infiltrating lymphocytes in primary liver carcinoma. Overall study findings and caveats: Significantly greater top-250-clone fractions characterized tumors relative to blood (p = 0.039). Lesser overlap characterized tumor-adjacent and tumor-blood pairs relative to tumor region pairs.

TCR beta cDNA came from roughly 0.45 ug total RNA, primed with a constant-region primer. Libraries for TCR beta were built through three nested multiplex PCR rounds, which together made up a slightly modified ARM-PCR procedure. The opening two PCR rounds, about 11 cycles each, paired TRBV1-TRBV30 forward primers with a C-beta reverse primer. TCRdb itself ran the multiplex PCR reads through MiXCR, one entry per CDR3 protein. Of about 180,000 distinct CDR3 sequences listed, roughly three fifths are singletons. The CDR3 runs 14 residues. The germline gives CDR1 MNHEY, CDR2 SVGEGT. V dropped 9 bases and J dropped 14; count of bases not matched to a gene: 19. On this clonotype itself: Its matching antigen is unknown.

RNA was extracted from whole blood without cell sorting, alongside germline DNA. The TCR was taken from a man between 35 and 55 years old with primary liver carcinoma and hepatitis B virus infection. The chain is built from TRBV6-2 or TRBV6-3 and TRBJ2-5; 9 nucleotides agree with TRBD2. Sequencing was done on a sample of peripheral blood. As DNA, the CDR3 is TGTGCCAGAAAAGATAGCGGGAGAGGTGAGACCCGATACTTC. It translates to CARKDSGRGETRYF.